This T cell receptor beta chain was observed in a study of T cells after yellow fever vaccination. To note about this clonotype: What it binds is not known.

The CDR3 totals 13 residues. For TCR, cDNA came from 5'RACE template switching, which added a universal primer site and UMIs. TCRdb fed the 5' RACE reads into MiXCR, producing one record per CDR3 protein. The sample has some 300,000 distinct CDR3 sequences, approximately 10% seen once; the top ten hold around 3.4%. Points from the study as a whole: Most clones from primary vaccination resurfaced after the booster (around 97% CD4, approximately 87% CD8).

This receptor was obtained from a man aged 18 to 35 who received the YFV17D yellow fever vaccine. Material: CD4+ T cells sorted from PBMCs, obtained 5 days after the yellow fever booster vaccination. V and J are TRBV12-2 and TRBJ1-2. TRBV12-2 is listed as a pseudogene. This chain's CDR3 is CASRLGLNYGYTF. CDR3 nucleotides: TGTGCAAGTCGCCTCGGGCTTAACTATGGCTACACCTTC.